This entry describes one T cell receptor (beta chain). Stability of Graves' hyperthyroidism was defined as absent ophthalmopathy progression within 18 months. TCR beta CDR3 regions were amplified from RNA transcripts. TCR CDR3 underwent first-round RT-PCR with the HTBI primer set. TCRdb redid the calling of the multiplex PCR reads with MiXCR, one entry per CDR3 protein. Here the sample spans hundreds of thousands of distinct CDR3 sequences, more than 30% being singletons. The entry originates in a study of T cells in Graves' hyperthyroidism and ophthalmopathy. The overall study: Peripheral blood was acquired at first diagnosis, ahead of any therapy whatsoever.

This CDR3 is 15 amino acids long. The ends lost 8 bases at V and 8 bases at J; junction bases unmatched: 15. The receptor's source is a man aged 18 to 30 with Graves' hyperthyroidism. This chain joins TRBV12-3 or TRBV12-4 and TRBJ1-1, with 9 bases matching TRBD1. Sample: blood. The CDR3 protein is CASSITGTGTREAFF. As DNA, the CDR3 is TGTGCCAGCTCTATAACCGGGACAGGGACCAGAGAAGCTTTCTTT.